This record concerns one T cell receptor beta chain sequence. The data are from a study of identical twins. Everyone who gave samples was a healthy Caucasian. The CDR3 sequence is 12 residues long. Germline V gene lookup returns CDR1 DFQATT and CDR2 SNEGSKA (reference sequence). Between the trimmed V and J ends, which lost 2 bases and 4 bases, there was a span of 9 bases. TCRdb used MiXCR to reprocess the 5' RACE reads, holding one entry per CDR3 protein. Of under 1 million distinct CDR3 sequences listed, 9% to 15% are singletons. This sample also belongs to another study, concerning yellow fever vaccine responses in identical twins.

Input material: PBMCs. This TCR derives from a woman younger than 30 in good health. The J gene is TRBJ2-7, the V gene TRBV20-1; D perhaps matches TRBD2 (6 bases). The CDR3, as DNA: TGCAGTGCTAGAAATAGCGGTTACGAGCAGTACGTC. Translating gives CSARNSGYEQYV.